The following is a T cell receptor beta chain sequence with its context. The antigen is unknown. The CDR3 is made up of 12 amino acids. Trimming took 4 bases from V and 6 from J, leaving 7 bases between them. The germline CDR1 and CDR2 sequences are SGDLS and YYNGEE. These data are taken from a study of OX40 agonist ivuxolimab in advanced cancers. Study-level points and caveats: CD8+ T cells (on average) carried more expanded clones than CD4+ T cells. At doses 0.1 to 3.0 mg/kg, CD4+ and CD8+ clones expanded.

Measured with immunoSEQ multiplex PCR; TCRdb has only the in-frame clones, and not every one. The sample holds around 95,000 clones; about 91% are singletons and the top ten take 0.5% to 0.65%. This specimen consisted of CD4+ or CD8+ T cells sorted from blood, obtained in a trial of the OX40 agonist ivuxolimab. This rearrangement joins TRBV9 to TRBJ2-2; D is possibly TRBD2 (5 bases). The sequence was obtained from an adult with an advanced solid tumor such as melanoma, head and neck, liver or kidney cancer. The chain's CDR3 is CASSLAAGELFF. CDR3 sequence (DNA): TGTGCCAGCAGCCTAGCTGCCGGGGAGCTGTTTTTT.